What follows describes a single T cell receptor beta chain. Its antigen is unknown. Trimming took off 2 bases at V and 5 bases at J, with 13 bases between the two ends. Germline CDR1 reads MNHEY; CDR2 reads SMNVEV (reference sequence). The CDR3 extends over 14 amino acids. The protocol was immunoSEQ multiplex PCR, while the TCRdb copy is restricted to in-frame clones and leaves out a portion. The repertoire holds 90,000 to 120,000 clones, with approximately 91% as singletons. The source of the sample is a study of T cell responses to AZD1222 COVID-19 vaccine. Study-wide points: Spike was spanned by vaccine-associated CD4 TCRs, which were dominant at 160-218 and 743-854. The study sampled repertoires only after the peak T cell response.

This chain joins TRBV27 and TRBJ2-7, with a weak D call TRBD2 (5 bases). The input for sequencing was peripheral blood, taken on day 0 of AZD1222 vaccination. The sequence came from an adult in good health. This chain's CDR3 is CASSLRGSDDEQYF. As DNA, the CDR3 is TGTGCCAGCAGTTTACGAGGGTCGGACGACGAGCAGTACTTC.